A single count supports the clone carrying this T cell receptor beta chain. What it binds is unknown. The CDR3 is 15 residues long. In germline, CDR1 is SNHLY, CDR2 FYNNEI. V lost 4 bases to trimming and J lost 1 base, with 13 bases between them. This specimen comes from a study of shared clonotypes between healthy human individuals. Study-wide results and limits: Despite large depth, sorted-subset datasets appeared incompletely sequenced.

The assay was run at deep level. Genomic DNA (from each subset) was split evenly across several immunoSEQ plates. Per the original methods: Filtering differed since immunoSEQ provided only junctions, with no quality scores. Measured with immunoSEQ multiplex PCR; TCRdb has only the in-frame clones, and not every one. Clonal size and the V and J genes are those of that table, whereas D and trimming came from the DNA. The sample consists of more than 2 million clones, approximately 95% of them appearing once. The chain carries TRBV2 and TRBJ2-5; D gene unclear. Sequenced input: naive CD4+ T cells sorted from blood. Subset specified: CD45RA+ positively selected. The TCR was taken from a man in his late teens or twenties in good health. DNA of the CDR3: TGTGCCAGCAGTGCGCACTCAACACCCCAAGAGACCCAGTACTTC. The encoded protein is CASSAHSTPQETQYF.